This TCR beta chain was documented in a study of T cells after yellow fever vaccination. A universal primer site and UMIs were added as TCR cDNA was made by 5'RACE template switching. MiXCR was run by TCRdb on the 5' RACE reads, yielding one entry per CDR3 protein. This table holds 180,000 or so distinct CDR3 sequences, about 11% found once. This clonotype came up many times. The antigen remains undetermined. Study-wide points: Peaking faster, on day 5 versus 15, the secondary response was nonetheless weaker. There was a small share of clonotypes that showed up in both the CD4 and CD8 compartments. Subsequent booster samples again held most clones from primary vaccination (96% CD4, nearly 90% CD8).

The CDR3 has 16 amino acids. Germline values: CDR1 SGHTA, CDR2 FQGNSA. Trimming pared 1 base from V and 2 bases from J, leaving 13 bases between. This TCR was recovered from a man between 18 and 35 years old who received the YFV17D yellow fever vaccine. The input for sequencing was CD8+ T cells sorted from PBMCs, taken 15 days after the yellow fever booster vaccination. The V and J genes are TRBV7-2 and TRBJ2-3; D possibly uses TRBD1 or TRBD2 (5 bases each). The CDR3 sequence is CASSLGTRGLTDTQYF. CDR3 sequence (DNA): TGTGCCAGCAGCTTAGGCACGAGGGGCCTCACAGATACGCAGTATTTT.